This T cell receptor (beta chain) was obtained from a study of CD8 T cells in ankylosing spondylitis. This clonotype showed up many times. Its target is unknown. Germline CDR1 SQVTM, CDR2 ANQGSEA. V was clipped by 4 bases and J by 4 bases; unmatched bases: 5. CDR3 length: 15 amino acids. Study observations and caveats: Before this, some motif variants had been reported in reactive arthritis synovial fluid and blood. Within ankylosing spondylitis blood, a TCR beta motif made up of seven to nine highly homologous variants appeared to be characteristic.

Generation of TCR beta libraries employed quantitative 5'-RACE incorporating molecular barcodes. TCRdb called the 5' RACE reads again in MiXCR, with one record for every CDR3 protein. In the table there are more than 250,000 distinct CDR3 sequences, approximately 10% of which are singletons. The specimen sequenced was blood, either unsorted or a sorted T cell fraction (not recorded which). The origin of this receptor is a female donor with ankylosing spondylitis or in good health (not recorded which). This sequence joins TRBV29-1 and TRBJ2-1; 12 nucleotides line up with TRBD2. Here the CDR3 DNA reads TGCAGCGTTGGGGGACTAGCGGGTTTATACAATGAGCAGTTCTTC. Protein product: CSVGGLAGLYNEQFF.